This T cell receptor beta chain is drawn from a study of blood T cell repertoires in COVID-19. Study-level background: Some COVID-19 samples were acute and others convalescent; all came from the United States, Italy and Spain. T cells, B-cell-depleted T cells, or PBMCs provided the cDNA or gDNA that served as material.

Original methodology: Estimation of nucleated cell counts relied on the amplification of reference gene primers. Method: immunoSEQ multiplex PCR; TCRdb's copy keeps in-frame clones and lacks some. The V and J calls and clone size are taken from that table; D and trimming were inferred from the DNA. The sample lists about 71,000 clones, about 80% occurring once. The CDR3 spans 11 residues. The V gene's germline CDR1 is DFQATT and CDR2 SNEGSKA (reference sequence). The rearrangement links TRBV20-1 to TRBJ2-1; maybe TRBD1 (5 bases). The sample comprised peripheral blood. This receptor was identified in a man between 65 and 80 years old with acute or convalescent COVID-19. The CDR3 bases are TGCAGCCCAGGGAATTACAATGAGCAGTTCTTC. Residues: CSPGNYNEQFF.